A single sample gave rise to the 2 T cell receptor beta chains below, sequenced in a study of radiotherapy plus CTLA-4 blockade in lung cancer. Assay: immunoSEQ multiplex PCR; the TCRdb copy retains only in-frame clones and omits some. The data show about 98,000 clones, approximately 78% seen once. The starting material was peripheral blood, obtained from a patient treated with radiotherapy plus ipilimumab. The source is a human donor with non-small cell lung cancer who had a partial response to radiotherapy plus ipilimumab.

The chain uses TRBV9 and TRBJ2-5; TRBD2 is a possible D gene (5 bases). Germline loops: CDR1 SGDLS, CDR2 YYNGEE. The CDR3 is 13 amino acids. Trimming stripped 0 bases from V and 4 bases from J, with 7 bases between. CDR3 bases: TGTGCCAGCAGCGTAGGGGCGGGAGAGACCCAGTACTTC. It translates to CASSVGAGETQYF.

The chain recombines TRBV6-6 with TRBJ1-2; TRBD1 aligns across 9 bases. CDR3 length: 13 residues. The germline V gene has CDR1 MNHNY and CDR2 SVGAGI (reference sequence). The V gene end was trimmed by 4 bases and the J gene end by 7 bases; junction bases not matched to a gene: 4. CDR3: CASSSGTGPGYTF. CDR3 in DNA: TGTGCCAGCAGTTCCGGGACAGGGCCTGGCTACACCTTC.